The 15 T cell receptor beta chains presented below share a single source sample, sequenced in a study of metastatic and nonmetastatic thyroid tumors. TCRdb reanalyzed the PCR reads via MiXCR. The sample yields about 52,000 clones, roughly 18% seen once. Thyroid surgery had not been preceded by any treatment in any patient. The sequencing input was blood. Every receptor here comes from a female donor with papillary thyroid cancer or a benign thyroid nodule (not recorded which). Some clones in this sample may be carry-over from other donors' samples.

This clone was seen ten or more times. CDR3 bases: TGCGCCAGCAGCAGTTTTACCGGGCCGGGGCAGGGGAACACTGAAGCTTTCTTT. Protein product: CASSSFTGPGQGNTEAFF. The rearrangement links TRBV5-1 to TRBJ1-1; D perhaps matches TRBD1 (5 bases). The CDR3 runs to 18 residues. V dropped 4 bases and J dropped 1 base, with 23 bases sitting between them. Per the germline V gene, CDR1 is SGHRS and CDR2 is YFSETQ.

CDR3 residues: CASRESIKLWDSSTDTQYF. Here the CDR3 DNA reads TGTGCCAGCAGGGAATCTATTAAATTGTGGGACAGCAGCACAGATACGCAGTATTTT. This chain uses TRBV27 with TRBJ2-3; 7 nucleotides line up with TRBD1. The V gene end was trimmed by 6 bases and the J gene end by 0 bases; junction bases not matched to a gene: 18. From germline, CDR1 is MNHEY and CDR2 SMNVEV (reference sequence). The CDR3 contains 19 residues.

This clone was detected ten times or more. The chain recombines TRBV29-1 with TRBJ1-2; the match to TRBD1 covers 11 bases. J lost 6 bases, V lost 4 bases, and 4 bases had no gene match. CDR3 length equals 13 residues. Per germline, CDR1 SQVTM and CDR2 ANQGSEA. CDR3 coding DNA: TGCAGCGTTGGGGGGACAGGGGGGGATGGCTACACCTTC. Its protein product is CSVGGTGGDGYTF.

This chain joins TRBV10-3 and TRBJ2-1, with D tentatively TRBD2 (6 bases). Trimming cost V 4 bases and J 3 bases, with 10 bases left between them. The CDR3 is 14 amino acids. Germline lookup yields CDR1 ENHRY and CDR2 SYGVKD. The chain's CDR3 is CAISVRLDYNEQFF. The CDR3 DNA follows: TGTGCCATCAGTGTTAGACTAGACTACAATGAGCAGTTCTTC.

This chain connects TRBV20-1 to TRBJ1-1; D is possibly TRBD1 (5 bases). Germline V gene sequence: CDR1 DFQATT, CDR2 SNEGSKA (reference sequence). Trimming shortened V by 0 bases and J by 4 bases, and 18 bases separated the two germline ends. The CDR3 has 16 amino acids. The CDR3 DNA reads TGCAGTGCTAGAGATGGGGCGGGCGGTGATTCCACTGAAGCTTTCTTT. Residues: CSARDGAGGDSTEAFF.

Details on this clone: In this CDR3 the conserved last residue, phenylalanine or tryptophan, is missing, so a read error is likely. This chain connects TRBV28 to TRBJ1-2; 8 bases fit TRBD1. Germline assignment: CDR1 MDHEN and CDR2 SYDVKM. Germline trimming cut 6 bases from V and 5 bases from J; bases unmatched to any gene: 11. The CDR3 has 15 amino acids. Here the CDR3 DNA reads TGTGCCAGCAGGAAAACCGCCAGGGGGCCATATGGCTACACCTTA. Amino acids: CASRKTARGPYGYTL.

This chain joins TRBV12-3 or TRBV12-4 and TRBJ1-4; D gene unclear. V lost 3 bases and J 4 bases, leaving 21 bases between the germline ends. The CDR3 contains 18 residues. The CDR3 DNA sequence: TGTGCCAGCAGTTTTTCGAGGTGGCTCTCTTCCCTTAATGAAAAACTGTTTTTT. Protein sequence: CASSFSRWLSSLNEKLFF.

The table lists this clone with many counts. Other DNA sequences within the sample encode an identical CDR3. The rearrangement uses TRBV28 and TRBJ1-1, with TRBD1 matching 8 bases. CDR1 is MDHEN, CDR2 SYDVKM, per germline. Trimming cost V 5 bases and J 5 bases; bases outside gene matches: 7. The CDR3 is 14 residues long. The CDR3 spells CASSPGQGGTEAFF. CDR3 in DNA: TGTGCCAGCAGTCCCGGACAGGGCGGGACTGAAGCTTTCTTT.

This clone was seen ten or more times. The chain joins TRBV20-1 to TRBJ2-4, with 10 nucleotides matching TRBD2. Germline V gives CDR1 DFQATT, CDR2 SNEGSKA (reference sequence). The CDR3 has 15 residues. J was trimmed by 1 base and V by 6 bases; bases with no gene match: 6. CDR3 coding DNA: TGCAGTGCGGTCGGGACTAGCGAGGCCAAAAACATTCAGTACTTC. Its translation: CSAVGTSEAKNIQYF.

This clone showed up many times. J is TRBJ2-5 and V is TRBV6-1; D possibly corresponds to TRBD1 (6 bases). From germline, CDR1 is MNHNS and CDR2 SASEGT. The ends were cut back, 8 bases at V and 2 bases at J, with 18 bases in the middle. The CDR3 covers 15 residues. The CDR3 loop reads CASETVQGRQETQYF. The CDR3 DNA sequence: TGTGCCAGCGAAACAGTACAGGGTCGGCAAGAGACCCAGTACTTC.

The rearrangement uses TRBV30 and TRBJ2-7; D is ambiguous. The CDR3 totals 11 residues. CDR1 is GTSNPN, CDR2 SVGIG, per germline (reference sequence). The V gene lost 4 bases and the J gene lost 1 base, with 5 bases spanning the gap. Written as DNA, the CDR3 is TGTGCCTGGAAGGTTTCCTACGAGCAGTACTTC. It yields the protein CAWKVSYEQYF.

The table lists this clone with many counts. The V gene is TRBV27, the J gene TRBJ1-3; weak D call: TRBD1 (5 bases). The V and J ends lost 6 bases and 0 bases respectively, with 15 bases between them. CDR3 length: 16 residues. Germline values: CDR1 MNHEY, CDR2 SMNVEV (reference sequence). The CDR3 DNA sequence: TGTGCCAGCAGGGGACTGACGAGTCCCTCTGGAAACACCATATATTTT. This sequence encodes CASRGLTSPSGNTIYF.

As concerns this clone: A single base separates this from a much larger clone, so it may be a read error. The V call is TRBV5-4, the J call TRBJ2-7; the D gene is possibly TRBD1 (6 bases). Germline CDR1 reads SGHNT; CDR2 reads YYREEE (reference sequence). This CDR3 contains 14 residues. Trimming took off 9 bases at V and 4 bases at J, with 20 bases between the two ends. CDR3 loop: CANRTEQGSYEQYF. The CDR3, as DNA: TGTGCCAACAGAACAGAACAGGGATCGTACGAGCAGTACTTC.

The sample holds many counts of this clone. The chain carries TRBV6-1 and TRBJ1-5, with 11 nucleotides matching TRBD1. From germline, CDR1 is MNHNS and CDR2 SASEGT. The CDR3 runs 16 residues. Trimming at V came to 0 bases and at J to 7 bases, leaving 5 bases not matched to a gene. This CDR3 is CASSEAGQGAGQPQHF. The CDR3 nucleotides are TGTGCCAGCAGTGAAGCCGGACAGGGGGCAGGGCAGCCCCAGCATTTT.

This clone was counted many times. This chain links TRBV6-1 with TRBJ2-1; TRBD2 matches 10 bases. Losses at the gene ends were 9 bases for V and 8 bases for J; bases not matched to a gene: 13. CDR1 and CDR2 from the germline V gene are MNHNS and SASEGT. The CDR3 loop spans 15 amino acids. Here the CDR3 reads CASSTLAGAKDEQFF. The CDR3 coding sequence is TGTGCCAGTAGCACTCTAGCGGGAGCGAAGGATGAGCAGTTCTTC.